This TCR beta chain was documented in a study of PD-1 blockade in mismatch repair-deficient tumors. Looking at the study overall: Patients had fewer than 15 mismatch repair-deficient cancer types and were previously treated and progressing.

Every patient had mismatch repair deficiency by PCR or immunohistochemistry. Here immunoSEQ multiplex PCR was the method, and the copy in TCRdb shows in-frame clones only, minus some. Here the sample spans about 84,000 clones, about 85% being singletons. In germline, CDR1 is SGHRS, CDR2 YFSETQ. CDR3 length: 14 residues. V gave up 4 bases and J gave up 6 bases, with 13 bases separating them. Study-level results: Tumor-resident clones, often undetectable pretreatment in blood, expanded then contracted after pembrolizumab.

As regards this clone: What it binds is not known.

This sample comprised peripheral blood, obtained 12 weeks after starting pembrolizumab. The clonotype was recovered from an adult with mismatch repair-deficient cancer. J is TRBJ2-2 and V is TRBV5-1; a weak D match, TRBD2 (5 bases). In DNA form, the CDR3 reads TGCGCCAGCAGCCCCGCCGGGGTCTCCGGGGAGCTGTTTTTT. Translation: CASSPAGVSGELFF.